What follows describes a single TCR beta chain. Its antigen remains unidentified. The data originate from a study of blood T cells in healthy people across ages. Findings and limits, study-wide: Naive CD4+ cell counts and diversity both ran higher in long-lived than in aged donors.

A J-beta primer mix and a sample-barcoded 5' primer were used in a second PCR of about 7 to 12 cycles. TCRdb re-derived calls from the 5' RACE reads in MiXCR, one entry per CDR3 protein. There are hundreds of thousands of distinct CDR3 sequences in the sample; under 55% occur only once, and roughly 18% lies in the top ten. This TCR derives from a man aged 60 to 75 in good health. The sample consisted of blood.

The CDR3 nucleotides are TGTGCCAGCAGTATCGTCCCATCGGGGACGGCAATGGAGGAGCAGTACTTC. Translating gives CASSIVPSGTAMEEQYF. The V call is TRBV25-1, the J call TRBJ2-5, with D perhaps given as TRBD1 or TRBD2 (5 bases each). The CDR3 is made up of 17 amino acids. Germline loops: CDR1 MGHDK, CDR2 SYGVNS. V dropped 5 bases and J dropped 11 bases, with 30 bases sitting between them. Supplemented by reference TRBV25-1 and TRBJ2-5, the full variable domain reads EADIYQTPRYLVIGTGKKITLECSQTMGHDKMYWYQQDPGMELHLIHYSYGVNSTEKGDLSSESTVSRIRTEHFPLTLESARPSHTSQYLCASSIVPSGTAMEEQYFGPGTRLLVL.